This T cell receptor beta chain comes out of a study of T-cell memory formation after mild COVID-19. Study-wide context: TCR clusters mostly belonged to single donors. Study findings and constraints: Memory from before infection featured some responding clones, which suggests cross-reactive memory joined. The study found balanced CD4/CD8 in clones contracting day 15 to 85 and a CD4+ lean in later expanders.

The CDR3 consists of 13 residues. V gave up 0 bases and J gave up 6 bases, with 5 bases separating them. Germline V gene sequence: CDR1 LGHNA, CDR2 YSLEER. Sample barcodes and UMIs were carried by the TCR alpha and TCR beta cDNA libraries that 5'RACE generated with constant-segment primers. Using its own MiXCR run on the 5' RACE reads, TCRdb lists one record per CDR3 protein. The sample records more than 250,000 distinct CDR3 sequences, about a sixth being singletons. As concerns this clonotype: The antigen is unknown.

The clonotype comes from a man aged 18 to 35 who had mild COVID-19 (a few samples of this study predate the infection). Cell type and time point are not known. The sequenced material came from PBMCs or a T cell subset sorted from them (not recorded which). The gene calls are TRBV4-3 and TRBJ2-2; the D is unclear. CDR3 nucleotide sequence: TGCGCCAGCAGCCAAGATAGGTCCGGGGAGCTGTTTTTT. Translation gives CASSQDRSGELFF.